Below, 14 T cell receptor beta chains from the same sample are listed, as sequenced in a study of shared clonotypes between healthy human individuals. Profiling relied on immunoSEQ multiplex PCR, and the TCRdb table lists in-frame clones only, not all of them. This sample has 470,000 or so clones; about 84% occur once, and the top ten carry approximately 11%. Sequencing input: PBMCs. Receptor source: a woman aged 35 to 49 in good health. Some clones in this sample may be carry-over from other donors' samples.

This chain connects TRBV7-2 to TRBJ2-7, with 7 bases aligning to TRBD1. From germline, CDR1 is SGHTA and CDR2 FQGNSA. Trimming at V came to 5 bases and at J to 3 bases, leaving 10 bases not matched to a gene. CDR3 length: 15 residues. CDR3 DNA: TGTGCCAGCAGCCCGAGGGGACAGATAAACTACGAGCAGTACTTC. Protein sequence: CASSPRGQINYEQYF.

Regarding this clone: With a far larger clone one base away, a read error is the likely cause. The conserved closing phenylalanine or tryptophan is absent in this CDR3, likely reflecting a read error. V gene TRBV11-2 combines with J gene TRBJ1-1; tentatively, D is TRBD1 (6 bases). V lost 5 bases to trimming and J lost 1 base, with 17 bases between them. The CDR3 totals 16 residues. CDR1 is SGHAT and CDR2 is FQNNGV in the germline V gene. CDR3 nucleotide sequence: TGTGCCAGCAGCCCCTACAGGGAGTCCCCGAACACTGAAGCTTTCTCT. This encodes CASSPYRESPNTEAFS.

A word on this clone: A single base is all that separates this from a far larger clone, so a read error is likely. This chain links TRBV5-6 with TRBJ2-5, with TRBD1 matching over 7 bases. Trimming at V came to 4 bases and at J to 2 bases, leaving 2 bases not matched to a gene. The CDR3 spans 13 residues. Germline V gene lookup returns CDR1 SGHDT and CDR2 YYEEEE. Here the CDR3 reads CASSRDRQETQYF. CDR3 DNA sequence: TGTGCCAGCAGCCGGGACAGACAAGAGACCCAGTACTTC.

The chain employs TRBV5-4 and TRBJ1-2, with 12 bases lining up with TRBD1. Germline assignment: CDR1 SGHNT and CDR2 YYREEE (reference sequence). There are 17 residues in the CDR3. The J segment lost 6 bases and the V segment lost 4 bases, leaving 13 bases of the junction unmatched. CDR3 DNA sequence: TGTGCCAGCAGCCAAGAAACCGGGACAGGGGGCGGGAATGGCTACACCTTC. Protein sequence: CASSQETGTGGGNGYTF.

For this clone: A read error is the likely source, as a far larger clone sits one nucleotide away. Other DNA sequences in this specimen translate into the identical CDR3. The chain carries TRBV5-1 and TRBJ2-2; 7 bases align to TRBD1. V trimming: 5 bases; J trimming: 1 base; junction bases outside the gene matches: 2. Germline CDR1 is SGHRS and CDR2 is YFSETQ. The CDR3 covers 14 residues. CDR3 residues: CASSDRVNTGELFF. In DNA, the CDR3 is TGCGCCAGCAGTGACAGGGTGAACACCGGGGAGCTGTTTTTT. Filled out from reference TRBV5-1 and TRBJ2-2, the complete variable domain reads KAGVTQTPRYLIKTRGQQVTLSCSPISGHRSVSWYQQTPGQGLQFLFEYFSETQRNKGNFPGRFSGRQFSNSRSEMNVSTLELGDSALYLCASSDRVNTGELFFGEGSRLTVL.

V is TRBV9 and J is TRBJ2-5, with 9 positions matching TRBD2. Trimming at V came to 4 bases and at J to 5 bases, leaving 6 bases not matched to a gene. CDR3 length: 14 amino acids. CDR1 is SGDLS and CDR2 is YYNGEE in the germline V gene. CDR3 nucleotides: TGTGCCAGCAGCCCAGGACTAGCGTACGAGACCCAGTACTTC. This codes for CASSPGLAYETQYF. Full variable domain (remainder filled in from reference TRBV9 and TRBJ2-5): DSGVTQTPKHLITATGQRVTLRCSPRSGDLSVYWYQQSLDQGLQFLIQYYNGEERAKGNILERFSAQQFPDLHSELNLSSLELGDSALYFCASSPGLAYETQYFGPGTRLLVL.

Concerning this clone: With only one base between it and a far larger clone, this is likely a read error. This rearrangement joins TRBV19 to TRBJ2-5; 8 bases agree with TRBD2. Germline-derived CDR1 and CDR2 are LNHDA and SQIVND (reference sequence). The CDR3 sequence is 15 residues long. V lost 5 bases to trimming and J lost 3 bases; unmatched junction nucleotides: 8. CDR3 DNA: TGTGCCAGTAGTGTGCCAGCGGGGGCGAAAGAGACCCAGTACTTC. Protein: CASSVPAGAKETQYF.

Comment on this clone: At one end the junction does not follow the germline gene, possibly because of a read error. Different DNA sequences within this sample yield the same CDR3. The CDR3 DNA sequence: TGTAGCGTTGAAGCAGGGAGGGGAGATACGCAGTATTTT. Amino acids: CSVEAGRGDTQYF. The gene calls are TRBV29-1 and TRBJ2-3, with 7 bases identical to TRBD2. Germline V gene sequence: CDR1 SQVTM, CDR2 ANQGSEA. The CDR3 is 13 amino acids.

Notes on this clone: This likely reflects a read error, since a far larger clone is one base away. The same CDR3 is also encoded by other DNA sequences in this sample. V is TRBV7-9 and J is TRBJ1-1; possibly TRBD1 for D (6 bases). The CDR3 has 13 amino acids. The V gene lost 4 bases and the J gene lost 1 base, with 7 bases spanning the gap. CDR1 SEHNR and CDR2 FQNEAQ come from the germline V gene (reference sequence). In DNA form, the CDR3 reads TGTGCCAGCAGCTCGACAGGGAACACTGAAGCTTTCTTT. It yields the protein CASSSTGNTEAFF.

This clone was observed a single time. V and J are TRBV19 and TRBJ1-4; 9 bases align to TRBD1. CDR3 length: 14 amino acids. V lost 5 bases, J lost 7 bases, and 5 bases stayed unmatched. CDR1 and CDR2 from the germline V gene are LNHDA and SQIVND (reference sequence). The CDR3 sequence is CASSPTGGFEKLFF. DNA of the CDR3: TGTGCCAGTAGTCCAACAGGGGGCTTTGAAAAACTGTTTTTT.

This rearrangement joins TRBV4-1 to TRBJ1-5; no clear D. CDR3 length equals 14 residues. V lost 1 base, J lost 8 bases, and 12 bases lay in between. Germline lookup yields CDR1 MGHRA and CDR2 YSYEKL. CDR3 amino acids: CASSQGQLGKPQHF. The CDR3 DNA follows: TGCGCCAGCAGCCAAGGTCAGCTGGGTAAGCCCCAGCATTTT.

This clone was observed a single time. The chain combines TRBV5-6 with TRBJ1-5; 7 bases agree with TRBD1. CDR1 and CDR2 (germline): SGHDT, YYEEEE. The CDR3 runs 16 residues. V was pared by 3 bases and J by 2 bases, with 8 bases of the junction left unmatched. The CDR3 DNA is TGTGCCAGCAGCTGGTGGTCCGGGACAGGCAATCAGCCCCAGCATTTT. It codes for CASSWWSGTGNQPQHF.

Points on this clone: Germline and junction disagree at one end, which may indicate a read error. The genes are TRBV7-7 and TRBJ1-4; perhaps TRBD1 as D (6 bases). CDR1 and CDR2 (germline): SSHAT, FNYEAQ (reference sequence). The length of the CDR3 is 15 residues. Here the CDR3 DNA reads TGTGCTAGCAGCTTAGCGGCCGGGACACATGAAAAACTGTTTTTT. It is translated as CASSLAAGTHEKLFF.

About this clone itself: A far bigger clonotype differs at one base, so this is likely a read error. The same CDR3 also results from other DNA sequences found in this sample. The rearrangement links TRBV28 to TRBJ2-7; D not resolved. V was pared by 10 bases and J by 3 bases, with 13 bases between. This CDR3 has 12 amino acids. Looked up from germline, CDR1 is MDHEN and CDR2 is SYDVKM. This chain's CDR3 is CATRRADYEQYF. The CDR3 DNA reads as TGTGCCACTCGAAGGGCTGACTACGAGCAGTACTTC.